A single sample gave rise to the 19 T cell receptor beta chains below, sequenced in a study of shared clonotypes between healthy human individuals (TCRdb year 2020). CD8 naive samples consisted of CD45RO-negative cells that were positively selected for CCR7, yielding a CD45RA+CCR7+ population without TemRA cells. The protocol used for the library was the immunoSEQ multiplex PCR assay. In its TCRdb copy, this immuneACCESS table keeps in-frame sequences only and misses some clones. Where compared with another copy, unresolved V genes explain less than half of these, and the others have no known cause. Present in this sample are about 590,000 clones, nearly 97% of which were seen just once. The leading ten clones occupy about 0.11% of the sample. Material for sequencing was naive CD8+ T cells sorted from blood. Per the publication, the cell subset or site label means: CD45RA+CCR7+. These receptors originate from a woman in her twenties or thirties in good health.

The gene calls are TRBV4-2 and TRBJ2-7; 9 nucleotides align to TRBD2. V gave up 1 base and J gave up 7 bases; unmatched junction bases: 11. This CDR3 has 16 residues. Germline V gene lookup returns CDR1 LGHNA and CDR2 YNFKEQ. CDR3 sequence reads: CASSQVGSGSPGEQYF. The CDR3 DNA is TGTGCCAGCAGCCAAGTGGGTAGCGGGAGTCCTGGGGAGCAGTACTTC.

CDR3 coding DNA: TGTGCCAGCAGCTCCCAGGGGCGGCCCAACTACGAGCAGTACTTC. It is translated as CASSSQGRPNYEQYF. The V gene is TRBV5-4, the J gene TRBJ2-7; a possible D gene is TRBD1 (6 bases). The CDR3 is made up of 15 amino acids. Per the germline V gene, CDR1 is SGHNT and CDR2 is YYREEE (reference sequence). Trimming removed 3 bases from V and 3 bases from J, with 16 bases in between.

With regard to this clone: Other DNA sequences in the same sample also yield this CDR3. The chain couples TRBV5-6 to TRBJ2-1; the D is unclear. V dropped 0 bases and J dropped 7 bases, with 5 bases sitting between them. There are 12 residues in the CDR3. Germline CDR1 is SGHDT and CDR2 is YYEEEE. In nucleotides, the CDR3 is TGTGCCAGCAGCTTGGGTCAGAATGAGCAGTTCTTC. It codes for CASSLGQNEQFF.

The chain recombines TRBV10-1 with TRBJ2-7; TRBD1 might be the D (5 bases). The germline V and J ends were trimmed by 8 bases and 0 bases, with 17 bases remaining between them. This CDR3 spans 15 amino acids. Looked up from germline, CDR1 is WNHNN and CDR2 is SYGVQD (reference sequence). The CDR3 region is CASVLRAGDSYEQYF. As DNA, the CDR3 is TGCGCCAGCGTCCTCAGGGCAGGCGACTCCTACGAGCAGTACTTC.

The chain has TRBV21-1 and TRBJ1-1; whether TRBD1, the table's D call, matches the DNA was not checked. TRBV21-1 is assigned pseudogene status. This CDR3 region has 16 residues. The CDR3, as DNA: TGTGCCAGCCCCCGTCCCCCCAGGTTCTGGAACACTGAAGCTTTCTTT. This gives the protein CASPRPPRFWNTEAFF.

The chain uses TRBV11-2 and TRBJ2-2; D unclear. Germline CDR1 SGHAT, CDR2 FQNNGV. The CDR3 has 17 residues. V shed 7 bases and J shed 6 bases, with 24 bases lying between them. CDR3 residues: CASTPVPGSADAGELFF. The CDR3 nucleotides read TGTGCCAGCACCCCGGTCCCCGGGTCAGCTGATGCCGGGGAGCTGTTTTTT.

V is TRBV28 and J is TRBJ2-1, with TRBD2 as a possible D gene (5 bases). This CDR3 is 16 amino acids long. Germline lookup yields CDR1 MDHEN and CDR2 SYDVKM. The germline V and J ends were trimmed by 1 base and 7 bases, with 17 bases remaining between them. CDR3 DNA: TGTGCCAGCAGTTTATCGTTGACGGGATACGAGAATGAGCAGTTCTTC. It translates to CASSLSLTGYENEQFF.

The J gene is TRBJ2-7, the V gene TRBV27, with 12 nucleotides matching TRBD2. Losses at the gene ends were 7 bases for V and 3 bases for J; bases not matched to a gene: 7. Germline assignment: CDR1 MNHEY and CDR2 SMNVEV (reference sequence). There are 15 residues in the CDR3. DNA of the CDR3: TGTGCCAGCACCGGACTAGCGGGAATTCGCTACGAGCAGTACTTC. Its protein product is CASTGLAGIRYEQYF.

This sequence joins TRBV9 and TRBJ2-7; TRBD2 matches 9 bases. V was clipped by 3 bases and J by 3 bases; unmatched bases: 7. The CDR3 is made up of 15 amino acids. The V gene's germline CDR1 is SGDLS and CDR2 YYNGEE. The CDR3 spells CASSAGSGSGYEQYF. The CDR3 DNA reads TGTGCCAGCAGCGCCGGTAGCGGGAGCGGCTACGAGCAGTACTTC.

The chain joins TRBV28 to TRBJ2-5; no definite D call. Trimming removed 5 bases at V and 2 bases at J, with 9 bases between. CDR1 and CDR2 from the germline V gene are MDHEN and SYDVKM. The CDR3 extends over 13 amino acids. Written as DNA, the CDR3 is TGTGCCAGCAGTCTGGGGTCACAAGAGACCCAGTACTTC. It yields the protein CASSLGSQETQYF.

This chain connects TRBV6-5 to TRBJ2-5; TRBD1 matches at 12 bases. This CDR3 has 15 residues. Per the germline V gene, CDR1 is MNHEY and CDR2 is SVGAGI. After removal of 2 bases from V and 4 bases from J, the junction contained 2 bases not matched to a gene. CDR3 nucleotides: TGTGCCAGCAGTTACGGGACAGGGGGCGGAGAGACCCAGTACTTC. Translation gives CASSYGTGGGETQYF.

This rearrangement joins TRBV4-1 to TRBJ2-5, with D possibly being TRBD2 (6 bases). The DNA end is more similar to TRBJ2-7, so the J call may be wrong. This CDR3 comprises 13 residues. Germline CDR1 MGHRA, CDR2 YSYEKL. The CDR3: CASSQGLDYEQYF. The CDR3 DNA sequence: TGCGCCAGCAGCCAAGGACTAGACTACGAGCAGTACTTC.

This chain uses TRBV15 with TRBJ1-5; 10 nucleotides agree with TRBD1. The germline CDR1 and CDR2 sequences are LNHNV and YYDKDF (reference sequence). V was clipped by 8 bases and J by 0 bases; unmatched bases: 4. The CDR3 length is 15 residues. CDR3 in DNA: TGTGCCACCGGGGACAGGGGAGTTAGCAATCAGCCCCAGCATTTT. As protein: CATGDRGVSNQPQHF.

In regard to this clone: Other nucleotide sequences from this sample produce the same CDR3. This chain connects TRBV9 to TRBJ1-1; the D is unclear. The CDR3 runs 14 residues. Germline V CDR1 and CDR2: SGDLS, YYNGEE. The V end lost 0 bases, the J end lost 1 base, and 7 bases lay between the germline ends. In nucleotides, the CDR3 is TGTGCCAGCAGCGTAGCCTGGGGGAACACTGAAGCTTTCTTT. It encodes CASSVAWGNTEAFF.

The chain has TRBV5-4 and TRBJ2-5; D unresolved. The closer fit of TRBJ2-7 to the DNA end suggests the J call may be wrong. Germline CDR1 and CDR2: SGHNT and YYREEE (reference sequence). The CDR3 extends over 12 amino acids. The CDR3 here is CATHGSYYEQYF. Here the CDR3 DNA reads TGTGCCACCCACGGCAGCTACTACGAGCAGTACTTC.

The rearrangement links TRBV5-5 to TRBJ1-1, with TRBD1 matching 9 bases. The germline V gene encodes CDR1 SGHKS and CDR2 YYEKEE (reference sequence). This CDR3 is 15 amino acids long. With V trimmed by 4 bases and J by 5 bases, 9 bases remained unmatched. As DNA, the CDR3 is TGTGCCAGCAGCGCGCCGACAGGGGGTAGGACTGAAGCTTTCTTT. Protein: CASSAPTGGRTEAFF.

In nucleotides, the CDR3 is TGTGCCAGCGGGAAAGCGGGAGCTCCCTACGAGCAGTACTTC. This gives the protein CASGKAGAPYEQYF. The chain employs TRBV7-9 and TRBJ2-7; 8 bases fit TRBD2. Germline trimming cut 8 bases from V and 2 bases from J; bases unmatched to any gene: 8. Germline CDR1 is SEHNR and CDR2 is FQNEAQ (reference sequence). The CDR3 length is 14 residues.

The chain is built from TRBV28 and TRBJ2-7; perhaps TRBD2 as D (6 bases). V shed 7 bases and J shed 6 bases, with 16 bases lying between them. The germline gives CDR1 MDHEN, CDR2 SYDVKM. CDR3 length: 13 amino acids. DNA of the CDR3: TGTGCCAGCATCGGCGGGATACTACGCGAGCAGTACTTC. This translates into CASIGGILREQYF.

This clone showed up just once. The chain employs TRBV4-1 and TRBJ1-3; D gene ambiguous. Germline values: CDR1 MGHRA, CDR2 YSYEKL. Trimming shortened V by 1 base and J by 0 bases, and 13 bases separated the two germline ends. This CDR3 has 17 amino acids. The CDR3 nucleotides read TGCGCCAGCAGCCAAGGGGGTAACCCGCTCTCTGGAAACACCATATATTTT. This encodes CASSQGGNPLSGNTIYF.